The 29 T cell receptor beta chains presented below share a single source sample, sequenced in a study of Ad26.COV2.S vaccination and SARS-CoV-2 variants. The treatment: 19 received Ad26.COV2.S at low or high dose, single or two shots; about 5 received placebo; per-sample allocation not given. Material that was analyzed had been drawn on day 63 after the first vaccine or placebo injection. Generated by immunoSEQ multiplex PCR, the TCRdb table keeps only in-frame clones and is missing some. Of about 350,000 clones detected, about 85% appear once; the ten largest clones hold 6.4%. This specimen consisted of peripheral blood, obtained in a trial of Ad26.COV2.S vaccine versus placebo. These receptor sequences come from a person aged 18-60 years who received the Ad26.COV2.S COVID-19 vaccine or a placebo.

The chain joins TRBV9 to TRBJ2-3; a weak D match, TRBD2 (6 bases). The V gene's germline CDR1 is SGDLS and CDR2 YYNGEE. Trimming stripped 6 bases from V and 0 bases from J, with 17 bases between. This CDR3 is built from 16 residues. Here the CDR3 reads CASTGRSGASTDTQYF. Written as DNA, the CDR3 is TGTGCCAGCACCGGCCGTAGCGGAGCTAGCACAGATACGCAGTATTTT.

The J gene is TRBJ2-5, the V gene TRBV28, with 9 bases that match TRBD2. With V trimmed by 6 bases and J by 7 bases, 9 bases remained unmatched. Germline V gives CDR1 MDHEN, CDR2 SYDVKM. The CDR3 spans 14 residues. CDR3 DNA: TGTGCCAGCAGGTTGGCGGGAGGGCCCGGGACCCAGTACTTC. It specifies CASRLAGGPGTQYF.

V usage is TRBV6-1 and J usage is TRBJ2-7, with D uncertain. Germline values: CDR1 MNHNS, CDR2 SASEGT. The CDR3 is 13 amino acids. V was trimmed by 2 bases and J by 2 bases, leaving 7 bases between them. As DNA, the CDR3 is TGTGCCAGCAGTGAATTTATAACCTACGAGCAGTACTTC. It translates to CASSEFITYEQYF.

The V and J genes are TRBV29-1 and TRBJ2-1; 8 bases agree with TRBD2. Germline V gene data show CDR1 as SQVTM and CDR2 as ANQGSEA. Losses at the gene ends were 6 bases for V and 0 bases for J; bases not matched to a gene: 13. The CDR3 totals 17 residues. The CDR3 sequence is CSVHHRPGTSSYNEQFF. The CDR3 DNA reads TGCAGCGTCCACCACCGGCCCGGGACTAGCTCCTACAATGAGCAGTTCTTC.

V usage is TRBV6-5 and J usage is TRBJ2-7; 7 bases match TRBD1. Germline V CDR1 and CDR2: MNHEY, SVGAGI. This CDR3 is built from 13 residues. The junction had 5 bases not matched to a gene; V was cut back by 6 bases and J by 3 bases. The CDR3 loop reads CASRQGSLYEQYF. The CDR3 DNA sequence: TGTGCCAGCAGACAGGGGTCTCTCTACGAGCAGTACTTC.

The CDR3 reads CASSARTGGANGYTF. As DNA, the CDR3 is TGTGCCAGCAGCGCCAGGACAGGGGGCGCAAATGGCTACACCTTC. This sequence joins TRBV9 and TRBJ1-2, with 11 positions matching TRBD1. Per germline, CDR1 SGDLS and CDR2 YYNGEE. With V trimmed by 3 bases and J by 6 bases, 7 bases remained unmatched. There are 15 residues in the CDR3.

The chain employs TRBV2 and TRBJ2-2; the D is unclear. The germline V gene encodes CDR1 SNHLY and CDR2 FYNNEI. The CDR3 has 16 amino acids. V lost 0 bases to trimming and J lost 1 base, with 9 bases between them. The CDR3, as DNA: TGTGCCAGCAGTGAAGCCCGGACGGTGAACACCGGGGAGCTGTTTTTT. Translation gives CASSEARTVNTGELFF.

In this sample, this clone turned up once. V and J are TRBV18 and TRBJ1-6; D perhaps matches TRBD1 (5 bases). This CDR3 region has 19 residues. The germline V and J ends were trimmed by 2 bases and 4 bases, with 21 bases remaining between them. Germline-derived CDR1 and CDR2 are KGHSH and LQKENI. The CDR3 nucleotides read TGTGCCAGCTCACCAACCACGGGCGGGGCGGTGGAATATAATTCACCCCTCCACTTT. This sequence encodes CASSPTTGGAVEYNSPLHF.

This clone came up a few times. The chain carries TRBV19 and TRBJ2-2; D call uncertain. The V gene lost 5 bases and the J gene lost 3 bases, with 4 bases spanning the gap. The CDR3 consists of 12 residues. Germline lookup yields CDR1 LNHDA and CDR2 SQIVND (reference sequence). The CDR3 nucleotides are TGTGCCAGTAGTCCGTACACCGGGGAGCTGTTTTTT. Residues: CASSPYTGELFF.

This chain connects TRBV9 to TRBJ1-1; D is unclear. Germline loops: CDR1 SGDLS, CDR2 YYNGEE. The V end was cut by 0 bases, the J end by 0 bases, with 6 bases between. The CDR3 runs 14 residues. CDR3 DNA sequence: TGTGCCAGCAGCGTAGAACAGATGAACACTGAAGCTTTCTTT. It codes for CASSVEQMNTEAFF.

This rearrangement joins TRBV7-9 to TRBJ2-7; D unresolved. The CDR3 loop spans 14 amino acids. CDR1 and CDR2 from the germline V gene are SEHNR and FQNEAQ (reference sequence). The V and J ends lost 4 bases and 4 bases respectively, with 14 bases between them. The CDR3 nucleotides are TGTGCCAGCAGCTACCGGTCTTCCTTATACGAGCAGTACTTC. As protein: CASSYRSSLYEQYF.

V and J are TRBV23-1 and TRBJ2-2; 8 bases map to TRBD1. TRBV23-1 is assigned to the ORF class and has an uncertain function. The CDR3 has 14 amino acids. V shed 10 bases and J 7 bases; nucleotides not matched to a gene: 11. CDR3 in DNA: TGCGCCATCCCGGTGACAGGGGTGGTCGGGGAGCTGTTTTTT. Its protein product is CAIPVTGVVGELFF.

This chain uses TRBV11-2 with TRBJ1-3, with 7 nucleotides matching TRBD1. This CDR3 spans 15 amino acids. The J segment lost 0 bases and the V segment lost 3 bases, leaving 2 bases of the junction unmatched. CDR1 is SGHAT and CDR2 is FQNNGV in the germline V gene. CDR3 in amino acids: CASSFSGGSGNTIYF. CDR3 coding DNA: TGTGCCAGCAGCTTTTCAGGGGGCTCTGGAAACACCATATATTTT.

The chain recombines TRBV7-9 with TRBJ2-7; 9 bases map to TRBD2. Trimming at V came to 7 bases and at J to 5 bases, leaving 12 bases not matched to a gene. The CDR3 is 15 amino acids. Germline CDR1 and CDR2: SEHNR and FQNEAQ (reference sequence). CDR3 protein: CASTPSGLAVDEQYF. Here the CDR3 DNA reads TGTGCCAGCACCCCCTCGGGACTAGCCGTCGACGAGCAGTACTTC.

Here the CDR3 DNA reads TGTGCCAGCATGACTGCAGTCTGGGGTATTCGCCCATCGATATATAGCAATCAGCCCCAGCATTTT. It is translated as CASMTAVWGIRPSIYSNQPQHF. The chain has TRBV21-1 and TRBJ1-5. TRBV21-1 is assigned pseudogene status. CDR3 length: 22 residues.

This sequence joins TRBV28 and TRBJ2-7, with D perhaps being TRBD1 or TRBD2 (5 bases each). V was cut by 10 bases and J by 7 bases, with 17 bases left in between. This CDR3 comprises 12 residues. Per germline, CDR1 MDHEN and CDR2 SYDVKM. CDR3 region: CATNWDDREQYF. Written as DNA, the CDR3 is TGTGCCACCAACTGGGACGACCGGGAGCAGTACTTC.

The rearrangement joins TRBV5-4 to TRBJ2-5, with 7 bases that match TRBD2. CDR3 size: 15 residues. V lost 6 bases, J lost 4 bases, and 12 bases stayed unmatched. Germline V gives CDR1 SGHNT, CDR2 YYREEE (reference sequence). CDR3: CASTPGGGLRETQYF. The DNA for the CDR3 is TGTGCCAGCACCCCGGGGGGAGGGCTAAGAGAGACCCAGTACTTC.

In this sample, this clone turned up many times. The chain combines TRBV27 with TRBJ2-1; D unresolved. V dropped 0 bases and J dropped 8 bases, with 20 bases sitting between them. The CDR3 loop spans 17 amino acids. Germline V gene lookup returns CDR1 MNHEY and CDR2 SMNVEV (reference sequence). The CDR3 DNA is TGTGCCAGCAGTTTATCCCCCCTGCCCTCAAGCTTACATGAGCAGTTCTTC. Translated: CASSLSPLPSSLHEQFF.

This clone has a handful of counts. The chain carries TRBV7-9 and TRBJ1-2; D call uncertain. CDR3 size: 12 residues. Trimming pared 11 bases from V and 4 bases from J, leaving 14 bases between. Germline assignment: CDR1 SEHNR and CDR2 FQNEAQ (reference sequence). The CDR3 coding sequence is TGTGCCGGACGACGGGGTTCCTATGGCTACACCTTC. It is translated as CAGRRGSYGYTF.

The chain has TRBV7-9 and TRBJ2-7, with TRBD2 as a possible D gene (5 bases). Trimming took 4 bases from V and 3 from J, leaving 22 bases between them. The CDR3 spans 17 residues. Germline CDR1 reads SEHNR; CDR2 reads FQNEAQ (reference sequence). CDR3 sequence (DNA): TGTGCCAGCAGCTCGACCGTAGAGGGTCTTTCTGTCTACGAGCAGTACTTC. It yields the protein CASSSTVEGLSVYEQYF.

The CDR3 DNA follows: TGCGCCAGCAGCCAAGGGATCACTATGAACACTGAAGCTTTCTTT. It encodes CASSQGITMNTEAFF. The chain carries TRBV4-3 and TRBJ1-1; D remains unclear. The CDR3 runs to 15 residues. Trimming took off 1 base at V and 0 bases at J, with 9 bases between the two ends. Germline V gene lookup returns CDR1 LGHNA and CDR2 YSLEER.

The chain uses TRBV7-2 and TRBJ2-1, with 8 bases fitting TRBD2. The J segment lost 5 bases and the V segment lost 3 bases, leaving 15 bases of the junction unmatched. This CDR3 contains 18 residues. Germline lookup yields CDR1 SGHTA and CDR2 FQGNSA. In nucleotides, the CDR3 is TGTGCCAGCAGCTTGAGATGGGCTGGAGCGGGGGCCGACAATGAGCAGTTCTTC. Its protein is CASSLRWAGAGADNEQFF.

This sequence joins TRBV19 and TRBJ2-2; 7 bases match TRBD2. The germline V gene has CDR1 LNHDA and CDR2 SQIVND (reference sequence). V was pared by 5 bases and J by 4 bases, with 7 bases of the junction left unmatched. This CDR3 has 15 residues. CDR3 coding DNA: TGTGCCAGTAGTCCCTCTGGGAGGGCCACCGGGGAGCTGTTTTTT. This codes for CASSPSGRATGELFF.

The chain joins TRBV30 to TRBJ1-4, with a possible D match to TRBD1 (5 bases). The CDR3 runs 12 residues. The V end was cut by 3 bases, the J end by 5 bases, with 7 bases between. The germline V gene has CDR1 GTSNPN and CDR2 SVGIG (reference sequence). The CDR3: CAWRTENEKLFF. Written as DNA, the CDR3 is TGTGCCTGGAGGACAGAAAATGAAAAACTGTTTTTT.

The V and J genes are TRBV7-2 and TRBJ2-3; possibly TRBD1 or TRBD2 for D (6 bases each). Germline V gene sequence: CDR1 SGHTA, CDR2 FQGNSA. V dropped 5 bases and J dropped 7 bases, with 22 bases sitting between them. CDR3 length: 16 residues. The CDR3 DNA is TGTGCCAGCAGCACCAGCGCTGGGGGGCAGTCATATACGCAGTATTTT. Translating gives CASSTSAGGQSYTQYF.

In this sample, this clone turned up once. The chain couples TRBV7-4 to TRBJ1-5; maybe TRBD1 (5 bases). Trimming removed 3 bases from V and 2 bases from J, with 11 bases in between. This CDR3 region has 15 residues. The germline CDR1 and CDR2 sequences are SGHVT and SQSDAQ. DNA for the CDR3: TGTGCCAGCAGCTTCCGCAGGGTACGCAATCAGCCCCAGCATTTT. Encoded protein: CASSFRRVRNQPQHF.

As DNA, the CDR3 is TGTGCCAGCAGTGAGTTTTACGGGGGAGGCTATGGCTACACCTTC. This sequence encodes CASSEFYGGGYGYTF. The V gene is TRBV6-4, the J gene TRBJ1-2; TRBD1 is a possible D gene (5 bases). Trimming shortened V by 3 bases and J by 4 bases, and 15 bases separated the two germline ends. Germline V gene lookup returns CDR1 MRHNA and CDR2 SNTAGT. CDR3 size: 15 residues.

The V gene is TRBV13, the J gene TRBJ2-2; 11 bases align to TRBD1. There are 16 residues in the CDR3. Per the germline V gene, CDR1 is PRHDT and CDR2 is FYEKMQ (reference sequence). The ends lost 1 base at V and 4 bases at J; junction bases unmatched: 2. CDR3 coding DNA: TGTGCCAGCAGCTTAGATGGGACAGGGGGCACCGGGGAGCTGTTTTTT. Its protein product is CASSLDGTGGTGELFF.

The chain is built from TRBV27 and TRBJ2-4; 7 bases are shared with TRBD1. This CDR3 has 13 residues. V dropped 6 bases and J dropped 7; count of bases not matched to a gene: 6. Germline V gene lookup returns CDR1 MNHEY and CDR2 SMNVEV (reference sequence). The CDR3 DNA is TGTGCCAGCAGCCGCACAGGGGCCAACATTCAGTACTTC. This sequence encodes CASSRTGANIQYF.